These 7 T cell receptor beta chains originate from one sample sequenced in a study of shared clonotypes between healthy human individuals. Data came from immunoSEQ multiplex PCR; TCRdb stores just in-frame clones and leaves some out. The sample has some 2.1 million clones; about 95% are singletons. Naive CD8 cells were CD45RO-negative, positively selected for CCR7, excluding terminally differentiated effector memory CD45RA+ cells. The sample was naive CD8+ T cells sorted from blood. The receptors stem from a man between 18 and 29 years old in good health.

In DNA form, the CDR3 reads TGTGCCAGCAGCCCAGGGCGGGGGACAGGGTTCCCCGAGCAGTACTTC. This translates into CASSPGRGTGFPEQYF. The rearrangement joins TRBV11-2 to TRBJ2-7, with 9 bases aligning to TRBD1. The CDR3 is 16 residues long. Germline V lookup: CDR1 SGHAT, CDR2 FQNNGV. Unmatched junction bases numbered 14, after V lost 5 bases and J lost 6 bases.

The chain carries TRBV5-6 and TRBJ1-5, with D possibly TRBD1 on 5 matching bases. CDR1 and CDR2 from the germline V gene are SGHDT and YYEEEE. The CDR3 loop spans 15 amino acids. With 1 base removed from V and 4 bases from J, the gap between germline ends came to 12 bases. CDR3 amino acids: CASSLKQDWNQPQHF. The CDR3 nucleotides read TGTGCCAGCAGCTTGAAACAGGATTGGAATCAGCCCCAGCATTTT.

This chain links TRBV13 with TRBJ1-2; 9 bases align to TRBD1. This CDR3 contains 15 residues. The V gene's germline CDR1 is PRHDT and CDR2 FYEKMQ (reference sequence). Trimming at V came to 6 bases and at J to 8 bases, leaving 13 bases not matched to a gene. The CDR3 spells CASSSRDRANGGYTF. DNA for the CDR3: TGTGCCAGCAGTTCCCGGGACAGGGCGAACGGCGGCTACACCTTC.

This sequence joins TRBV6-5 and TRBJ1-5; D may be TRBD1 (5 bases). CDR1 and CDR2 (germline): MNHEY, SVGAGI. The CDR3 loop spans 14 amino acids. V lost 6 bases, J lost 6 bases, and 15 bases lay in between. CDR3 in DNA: TGTGCCAGCAGCTCCTCGGCCAGGGCTCAGCCCCAGCATTTT. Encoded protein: CASSSSARAQPQHF.

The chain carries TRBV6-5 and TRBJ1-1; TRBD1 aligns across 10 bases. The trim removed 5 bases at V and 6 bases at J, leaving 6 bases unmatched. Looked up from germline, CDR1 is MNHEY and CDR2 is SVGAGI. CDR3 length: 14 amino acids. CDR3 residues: CASSPRTGGPEAFF. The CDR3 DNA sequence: TGTGCCAGCAGTCCACGGACAGGGGGACCTGAAGCTTTCTTT.

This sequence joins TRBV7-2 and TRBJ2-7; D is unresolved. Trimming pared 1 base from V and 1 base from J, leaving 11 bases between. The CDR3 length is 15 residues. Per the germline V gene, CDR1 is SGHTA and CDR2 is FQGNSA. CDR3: CASSLGYGSSYEQYF. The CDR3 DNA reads TGTGCCAGCAGCTTAGGATATGGCAGTTCCTACGAGCAGTACTTC.

The CDR3 reads CASSTGTGANEQYF. The CDR3, as DNA: TGTGCCAGCAGTACCGGGACAGGGGCTAACGAGCAGTACTTC. The chain uses TRBV6-5 and TRBJ2-7, with TRBD1 matching over 10 bases. Trimming removed 5 bases from V and 5 bases from J; junction bases left unmatched: 6. The CDR3 is 14 residues long. The germline V gene has CDR1 MNHEY and CDR2 SVGAGI.